This T cell receptor beta chain is from a study of T cell repertoires in cytomegalovirus infection. The CDR3 is made up of 15 amino acids. V shed 6 bases, J shed 4 bases, and the junction held 10 bases outside the gene matches. From germline, CDR1 is SNHLY and CDR2 FYNNEI. TCRdb called the reads again in MiXCR, with one record for every CDR3 protein. Counted here are approximately 750,000 distinct CDR3 sequences, less than 40% occurring once; the ten biggest clones make up 2.8%. This clonotype was counted between two and nine times. Its antigen is as yet unknown. Study results and limitations: The study found HLA-C-restricted CMV-specific TCR beta clonotypes dominating the ex vivo response.

This TCR was recovered from a human donor in good health (CMV status not recorded). Some clones in this sample may be carry-over from other donors' samples. Material for sequencing was PBMCs. The V call is TRBV2, the J call TRBJ2-3, with 7 bases fitting TRBD2. As DNA, the CDR3 is TGTGCCAGCAGGAGGTTCCCGGGGGGAGCAGATACGCAGTATTTT. Translating gives CASRRFPGGADTQYF.